The sequence of this T cell receptor beta chain was determined in a study of metastatic and nonmetastatic thyroid tumors. TCRdb reanalyzed the PCR reads with MiXCR. The data show under 8,000 clones, roughly a third seen once. No treatment had been given to any patient before thyroid surgery. The TCR comes from a female donor with papillary thyroid cancer or a benign thyroid nodule (not recorded which). Some clones in this sample may be carry-over from other donors' samples. Sequenced: adjacent normal tissue.

The CDR3 nucleotides are TGCAGTGCTAGACGGGGGACAGCCCGACTAGGCTATGGCTACACCTTC. It translates to CSARRGTARLGYGYTF. V usage is TRBV20-1 and J usage is TRBJ1-2; 7 bases are a match to TRBD1. Germline-derived CDR1 and CDR2 are DFQATT and SNEGSKA (reference sequence). CDR3 length: 16 amino acids. The V segment lost 2 bases and the J segment 4 bases; nucleotides outside the gene matches: 13.